Sequencing of this TCR beta chain was carried out in a study of cytomegalovirus exposure and HLA in healthy donors. Study details: The 120 validation repertoires, a later analysis reported, used the same platform as the approximately 730 repertoires from the first cohort. Study-level points and caveats: Cytomegalovirus-associated status was assigned to some 160 TCR beta chains. Among TCR sequences, most were rare, though some public TCRs appeared in many donors.

The CDR3 totals 14 residues. Germline loops: CDR1 SGDLS, CDR2 YYNGEE. V was cut by 5 bases and J by 4 bases, with 15 bases left in between. Sequencing used immunoSEQ multiplex PCR; TCRdb keeps in-frame clones, though not all of them. The repertoire holds under 200,000 clones, less than 90% seen once, with approximately 2.2% in the top ten. Of note for this clone: Its antigen is not known.

This sequence was found in a young woman in good health and CMV-seronegative. Sequenced: PBMCs. The J gene is TRBJ1-2, the V gene TRBV9; the D gene is possibly TRBD1 (5 bases). Here the CDR3 DNA reads TGTGCCAGCAGGTACGAAGGGGAAGGCTATGGCTACACCTTC. As protein: CASRYEGEGYGYTF.